A selection of T cell receptor beta chains follows, all from one sample in a study of shared clonotypes between healthy human individuals. TCRdb's copy holds only in-frame clones and misses some; the assay was immunoSEQ multiplex PCR. The table has about 2.1 million clones, approximately 94% seen once. The sample was naive CD8+ T cells from PBMCs. The source of these receptors is a man aged 18 to 35 in good health. Some clones in this sample may be carry-over from other donors' samples. CDR3s include the opening cysteine and the closing phenylalanine or tryptophan. Each record gives: D gene, clone size, J gene, V gene, CDR3 protein, CDR3 DNA. D genes are given only for firm matches. Clone size is not always given. Where it is, it says once, few, many or a class for expanded clones.

>NA|NA|TRBJ1-2|TRBV28
CASRPGRHYGYTF
TGTGCCAGCAGACCCGGGAGGCACTATGGCTACACCTTC
>TRBD2|NA|TRBJ2-2|TRBV27
CASRWTSGSGELFF
TGTGCCAGCAGATGGACTAGCGGGAGCGGGGAGCTGTTTTTT
>TRBD1|once|TRBJ2-6|TRBV7-6
CASSLGTGPLSGANVLTF
TGTGCCAGCAGCTTAGGGACAGGGCCTCTCTCTGGGGCCAACGTCCTGACTTTC
>TRBD2|NA|TRBJ2-5|TRBV7-9
CASSPPSGRSETQYF
TGTGCCAGCAGCCCACCTAGCGGGAGGTCGGAGACCCAGTACTTC
>NA|NA|TRBJ1-3|TRBV7-9
CASSLGLNGGNTIYF
TGTGCCAGCAGCTTAGGTTTAAACGGTGGAAACACCATATATTTT
>NA|NA|TRBJ2-7|TRBV12-5
CASGGLLTNEQYF
TGTGCTAGTGGTGGCCTCCTCACAAACGAGCAGTACTTC
>TRBD2|NA|TRBJ2-3|TRBV19
CASSISAWTFGPEREADTQYF
TGTGCCAGTAGTATATCTGCCTGGACGTTTGGACCTGAGCGGGAAGCAGATACGCAGTATTTT
>TRBD2|NA|TRBJ2-5|TRBV27
CASSSLRGGLQETQYF
TGTGCCAGCAGTTCCCTCCGGGGGGGGTTACAAGAGACCCAGTACTTC
>TRBD2|NA|TRBJ2-5|TRBV4-1
CASSQDGGGTSLSETQYF
TGCGCCAGCAGCCAAGATGGCGGTGGGACTAGTTTATCAGAGACCCAGTACTTC
>NA|NA|TRBJ2-1|TRBV27
CASSLSGSYNEQFF
TGTGCCAGCAGTTTATCTGGCTCCTACAATGAGCAGTTCTTC